The present TCR beta chain was sequenced within a study of OX40 agonist ivuxolimab in advanced cancers. The wider study: While on treatment, patients had intravenous ivuxolimab at 0.01 to 10 mg/kg every 2 weeks. People in dose escalation had one of these cancers: hepatocellular carcinoma, melanoma, renal cell or head and neck cancer. Three patients had partial responses: one hepatocellular carcinoma, two cutaneous melanoma.

With V trimmed by 5 bases and J by 3 bases, 4 bases remained unmatched. The germline V gene encodes CDR1 MNHEY and CDR2 SMNVEV (reference sequence). The CDR3 extends over 15 amino acids. Systemic immunosuppression or a history of autoimmune disease excluded patients. Profiling relied on immunoSEQ multiplex PCR, and the TCRdb table lists in-frame clones only, not all of them. The table has about 42,000 clones, approximately 86% seen once. The source was CD4+ or CD8+ T cells sorted from blood, collected in a trial of the OX40 agonist ivuxolimab. The clonotype originates from an adult with an advanced solid tumor such as melanoma, head and neck, liver or kidney cancer. V and J are TRBV27 and TRBJ2-1; 10 nucleotides agree with TRBD2. The CDR3 is CASSPGLASYNEQFF. For the CDR3, the DNA is TGTGCCAGCAGTCCGGGACTAGCGAGCTACAATGAGCAGTTCTTC.